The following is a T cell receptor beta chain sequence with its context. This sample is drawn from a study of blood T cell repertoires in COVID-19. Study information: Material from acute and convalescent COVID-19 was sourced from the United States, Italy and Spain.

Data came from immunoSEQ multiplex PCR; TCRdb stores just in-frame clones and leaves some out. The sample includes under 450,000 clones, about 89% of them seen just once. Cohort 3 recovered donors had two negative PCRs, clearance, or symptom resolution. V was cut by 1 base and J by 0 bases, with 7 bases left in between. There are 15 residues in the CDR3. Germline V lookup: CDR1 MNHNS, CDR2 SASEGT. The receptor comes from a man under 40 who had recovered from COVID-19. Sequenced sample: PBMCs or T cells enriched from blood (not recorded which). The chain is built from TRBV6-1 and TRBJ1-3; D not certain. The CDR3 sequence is CASSEVQFSGNTIYF. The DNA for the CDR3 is TGTGCCAGCAGTGAAGTGCAGTTCTCTGGAAACACCATATATTTT.